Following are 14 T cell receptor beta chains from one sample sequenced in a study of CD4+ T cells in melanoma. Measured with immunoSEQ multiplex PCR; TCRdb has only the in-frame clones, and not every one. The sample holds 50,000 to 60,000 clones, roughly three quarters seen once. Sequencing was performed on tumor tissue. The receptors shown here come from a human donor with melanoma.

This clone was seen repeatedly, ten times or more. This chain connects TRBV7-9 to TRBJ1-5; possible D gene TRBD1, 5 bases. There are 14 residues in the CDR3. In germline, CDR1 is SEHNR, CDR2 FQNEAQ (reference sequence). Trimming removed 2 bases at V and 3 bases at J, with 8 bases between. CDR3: CASSLSGTNQPQHF. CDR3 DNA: TGTGCCAGCAGCTTATCGGGGACCAATCAGCCCCAGCATTTT.

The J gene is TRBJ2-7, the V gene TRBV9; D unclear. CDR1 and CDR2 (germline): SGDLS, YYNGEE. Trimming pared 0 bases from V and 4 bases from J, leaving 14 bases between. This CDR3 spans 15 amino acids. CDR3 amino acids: CASSVAPGSIYEQYF. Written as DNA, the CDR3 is TGTGCCAGCAGCGTAGCCCCAGGCTCCATATACGAGCAGTACTTC.

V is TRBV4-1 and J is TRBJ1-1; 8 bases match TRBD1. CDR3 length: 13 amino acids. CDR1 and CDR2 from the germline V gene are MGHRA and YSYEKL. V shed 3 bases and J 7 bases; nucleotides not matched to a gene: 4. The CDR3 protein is CASSQTGAIEAFF. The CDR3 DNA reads TGCGCCAGCAGCCAGACAGGGGCCATTGAAGCTTTCTTT.

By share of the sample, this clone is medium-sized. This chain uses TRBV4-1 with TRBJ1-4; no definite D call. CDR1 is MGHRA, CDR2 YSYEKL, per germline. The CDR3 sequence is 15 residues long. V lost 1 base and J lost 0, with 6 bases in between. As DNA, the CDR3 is TGCGCCAGCAGCCAAGCGGCAACAACTAATGAAAAACTGTTTTTT. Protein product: CASSQAATTNEKLFF.

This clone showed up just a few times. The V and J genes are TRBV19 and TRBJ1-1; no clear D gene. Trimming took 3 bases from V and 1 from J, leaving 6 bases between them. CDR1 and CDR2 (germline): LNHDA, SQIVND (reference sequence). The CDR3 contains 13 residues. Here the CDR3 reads CASSMGANTEAFF. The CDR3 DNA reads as TGTGCCAGTAGTATGGGAGCGAACACTGAAGCTTTCTTT.

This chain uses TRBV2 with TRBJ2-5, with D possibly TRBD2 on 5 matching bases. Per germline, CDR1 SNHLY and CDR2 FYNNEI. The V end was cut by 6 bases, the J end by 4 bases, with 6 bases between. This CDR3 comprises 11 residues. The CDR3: CASRGGETQYF. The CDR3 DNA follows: TGTGCCAGCAGAGGAGGAGAGACCCAGTACTTC.

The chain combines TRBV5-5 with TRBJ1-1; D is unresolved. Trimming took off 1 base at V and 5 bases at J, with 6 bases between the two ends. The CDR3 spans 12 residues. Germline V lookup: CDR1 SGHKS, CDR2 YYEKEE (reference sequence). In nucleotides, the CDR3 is TGTGCCAGCAGCTTGACGGGGACTGAAGCTTTCTTT. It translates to CASSLTGTEAFF.

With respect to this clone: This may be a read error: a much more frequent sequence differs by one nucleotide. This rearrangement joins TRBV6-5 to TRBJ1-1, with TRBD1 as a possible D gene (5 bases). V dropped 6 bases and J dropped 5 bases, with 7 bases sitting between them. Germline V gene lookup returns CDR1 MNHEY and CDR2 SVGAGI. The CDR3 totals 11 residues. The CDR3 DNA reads TGTGCCAGCAGATGGGGGACTGAAGCTTTCTTT. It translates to CASRWGTEAFF.

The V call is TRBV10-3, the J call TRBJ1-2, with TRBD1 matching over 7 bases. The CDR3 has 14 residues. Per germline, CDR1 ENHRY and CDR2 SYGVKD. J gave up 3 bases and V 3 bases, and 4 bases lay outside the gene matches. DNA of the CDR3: TGTGCCATCAGTGATGGGACAGCAGACTATGGCTACACCTTC. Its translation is CAISDGTADYGYTF.

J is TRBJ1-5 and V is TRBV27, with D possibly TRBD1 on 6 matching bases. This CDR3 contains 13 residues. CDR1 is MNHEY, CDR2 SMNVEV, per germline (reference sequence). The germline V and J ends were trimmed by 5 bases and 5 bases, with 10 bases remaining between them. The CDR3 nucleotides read TGTGCCAGCAGTCCGGCAGGGGATCAGCCCCAGCATTTT. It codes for CASSPAGDQPQHF.

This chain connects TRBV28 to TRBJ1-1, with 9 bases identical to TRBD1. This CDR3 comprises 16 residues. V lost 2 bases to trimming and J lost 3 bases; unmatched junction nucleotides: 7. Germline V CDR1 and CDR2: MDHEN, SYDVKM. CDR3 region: CASSLLGQGPYTEAFF. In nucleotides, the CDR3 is TGTGCCAGCAGTTTACTCGGACAGGGGCCGTACACTGAAGCTTTCTTT.

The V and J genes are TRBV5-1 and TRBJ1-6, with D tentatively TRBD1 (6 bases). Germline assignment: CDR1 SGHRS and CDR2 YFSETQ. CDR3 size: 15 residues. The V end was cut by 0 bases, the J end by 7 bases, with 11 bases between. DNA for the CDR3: TGCGCCAGCAGCTTGGAGGACCAGGGGAATTCACCCCTCCACTTT. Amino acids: CASSLEDQGNSPLHF.

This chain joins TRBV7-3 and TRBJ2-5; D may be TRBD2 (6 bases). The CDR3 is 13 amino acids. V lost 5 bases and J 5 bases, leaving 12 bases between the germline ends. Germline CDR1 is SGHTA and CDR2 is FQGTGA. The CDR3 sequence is CASSRGSGETQYF. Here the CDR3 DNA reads TGTGCCAGCAGCCGGGGGTCCGGGGAGACCCAGTACTTC. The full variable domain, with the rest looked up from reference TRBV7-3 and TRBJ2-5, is GAGVSQTPSNKVTEKGKYVELRCDPISGHTALYWYRQSLGQGPEFLIYFQGTGAADDSGLPNDRFFAVRPEGSVSTLKIQRTERGDSAVYLCASSRGSGETQYFGPGTRLLVL.

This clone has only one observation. Here the CDR3 DNA reads TGTGCCAGCATCTCTCTCTATGGCTACACCTTC. Its translation is CASISLYGYTF. The rearrangement uses TRBV6-5 and TRBJ1-2; no reliable D call. This CDR3 has 11 residues. The germline gives CDR1 MNHEY, CDR2 SVGAGI. V gave up 7 bases and J gave up 4 bases, with 7 bases separating them.